A selection of T cell receptor beta chains follows, all from one sample in a study of monozygotic twins with inflammatory bowel disease. TCRdb re-called the 5' RACE reads, yielding one record per CDR3 amino acid sequence without DNA. The table lists around 450,000 distinct CDR3 sequences. The sample taken for sequencing was blood. Every receptor here comes from a human donor with ulcerative colitis or Crohn's disease, or a healthy co-twin of an affected twin (not recorded which). Both conserved end residues are part of each CDR3.

V	J	length	CDR3
TRBV5-1	TRBJ1-6	15	CASSLDGRADSPLHF
TRBV20-1	TRBJ2-7	11	CSAAQGYEQYF
TRBV18	TRBJ1-1	14	CASSQAGTNTEAFF
TRBV30	TRBJ2-1	12	CAWSVRSDEQFF
TRBV7-6	TRBJ1-4	14	CASSPRDPNEKLFF
TRBV5-1	TRBJ1-2	14	CASSPDSFNYGYTF
TRBV6-6	TRBJ1-2	13	CASSYGLIYGYTF
TRBV30	TRBJ2-6	12	CAWTPGANVLTF
TRBV5-5	TRBJ2-6	15	CASSLAGAGANVLTF
TRBV6-5	TRBJ1-1	17	CASSYSKLGAFYNEAFF
TRBV5-5	TRBJ1-5	14	CASSLEAGGQPQHF
TRBV12-3/TRBV12-4	TRBJ2-2	12	CASSSEGGELFF
TRBV7-8	TRBJ1-6	16	CASSLKANSYNSPLHF
TRBV29-1	TRBJ1-1	11	CSVVENTEAFF
TRBV12-3/TRBV12-4	TRBJ1-1	14	CASSPARQGAEAFF
TRBV20-1	TRBJ2-3	15	CSARGGGQKGDTQYF
TRBV3-1	TRBJ2-7	15	CASSQVVAAYDGQYF
TRBV3-1	TRBJ2-2	13	CASVKINTGELFF
TRBV6-6	TRBJ1-5	14	CASSPSGGAQPQHF
TRBV20-1	TRBJ2-7	14	CSARDRDRTYEQYF
TRBV5-1	TRBJ1-1	13	CASSPFGGPEAFF
TRBV6-1	TRBJ1-1	14	CAIHRFRDDPEAFF
TRBV2	TRBJ2-3	15	CASSRGESPTDTQYF
TRBV30	TRBJ2-7	16	CAWSVNYRPRGGEQYF
TRBV7-2	TRBJ2-7	14	CASSLGGGFHEQYF
TRBV10-3	TRBJ2-6	17	CAISGGQGAPGANVLTF
TRBV29-1	TRBJ2-1	13	CSVGGKLNNEQFF
TRBV11-2	TRBJ2-7	18	CASSLPLQPGLARDEQYF
TRBV6-1	TRBJ2-1	14	CASSGTGGSNEQFF